The rows below give T cell receptor beta chains drawn from one sample of a study of shared clonotypes between healthy human individuals. The assay was immunoSEQ multiplex PCR, and TCRdb's table has in-frame clones only and misses some. In the table there are some 800,000 clones, over 90% of which are singletons. Sequencing was performed on naive CD8+ T cells sorted from blood. The receptor source for this set is a man aged 25 to 40 in good health. The CDR3 runs from the conserved cysteine through the conserved F or W. The order of the fields is J gene, D gene, V gene, clone size, CDR3 protein, CDR3 DNA. A D gene is named only where the DNA matches it firmly. The size of a clone is reported for some rows only, either as once, few or many, or as a class for expanded clones.

>TRBJ2-1|TRBD2|TRBV4-3|once
CASSQGLAGVRNEQFF
TGCGCCAGCAGCCAGGGACTAGCGGGAGTCAGGAATGAGCAGTTCTTC
>TRBJ2-5|.|TRBV11-2|.
CASTIRQAKETQYF
TGTGCCAGCACCATTAGACAGGCCAAAGAGACCCAGTACTTC
>TRBJ2-7|.|TRBV27|.
CASSSSWAGTTYEQYF
TGTGCCAGCAGTTCATCCTGGGCGGGAACCACCTACGAGCAGTACTTC
>TRBJ2-2|TRBD2|TRBV10-3|.
CAIRPGLAINTGELFF
TGTGCCATCAGACCGGGACTAGCGATAAACACCGGGGAGCTGTTTTTT
>TRBJ2-3|TRBD2|TRBV4-2|.
CASSQNLAGGADTQYF
TGTGCCAGCAGCCAGAATCTAGCGGGAGGGGCAGATACGCAGTATTTT
>TRBJ2-1|.|TRBV11-2|.
CASSLGEGAADEQFF
TGTGCCAGCAGCTTAGGTGAAGGGGCGGCGGATGAGCAGTTCTTC
>TRBJ1-2|.|TRBV27|.
CASSHQGTHLRMF
TGTGCCAGCAGCCACCAAGGGACACACCTTAGAATGTTC
>TRBJ2-1|.|TRBV10-2|.
CASSGDEQFF
TGCGCCAGCAGTGGCGATGAGCAGTTCTTC
>TRBJ1-2|.|TRBV2|.
CASSGREAYGYTF
TGTGCCAGCAGTGGCAGGGAAGCCTATGGCTACACCTTC
>TRBJ2-2|.|TRBV27|.
CASSLIAGELFF
TGTGCCAGCAGTTTAATAGCCGGGGAGCTGTTTTTT
>TRBJ1-5|.|TRBV2|once
CASSEALRGDQPQHF
TGTGCCAGCAGTGAAGCGCTACGGGGCGATCAGCCCCAGCATTTT
>TRBJ2-3|TRBD2|TRBV2|.
CATRLAGPTDTQYF
TGTGCCACTAGACTAGCGGGGCCCACAGATACGCAGTATTTT
>TRBJ2-5|TRBD2|TRBV28|few
CASSLSGGSQETQYF
TGTGCCAGCAGTTTATCGGGAGGATCGCAAGAGACCCAGTACTTC
>TRBJ2-7|.|TRBV5-1|.
CASNQGSRALYEQYF
TGCGCCAGCAACCAAGGAAGCCGGGCCCTCTACGAGCAGTACTTC
>TRBJ1-5|.|TRBV6-1|.
CASTIDRNNQPQHF
TGTGCCAGCACTATAGACAGAAACAATCAGCCCCAGCATTTT
>TRBJ2-3|TRBD2|TRBV5-1|.
CASSLAQSGRTTQYF
TGCGCCAGCAGCTTGGCCCAGAGCGGGAGGACTACGCAGTATTTT
>TRBJ2-1|.|TRBV7-6|.
CASSLKIGSGNEQFF
TGTGCCAGCAGCTTAAAAATTGGTTCCGGCAATGAGCAGTTCTTC
>TRBJ1-1|.|TRBV19|.
CASSIHPDNTEAFF
TGTGCCAGTAGTATTCATCCCGATAACACTGAAGCTTTCTTT
>TRBJ2-2|.|TRBV4-3|.
CASSQGSRGAGELFF
TGCGCCAGCAGCCAAGGGTCTAGGGGCGCCGGGGAGCTGTTTTTT
>TRBJ1-2|TRBD1|TRBV7-6|.
CASSFTGSGQGFGGYTF
TGTGCCAGCAGCTTCACGGGGTCGGGACAGGGCTTTGGTGGCTACACCTTC
>TRBJ2-3|.|TRBV14|.
CASSQLILTGDTDTQYF
TGTGCCAGCAGCCAACTCATTCTAACGGGAGACACAGATACGCAGTATTTT
>TRBJ1-5|.|TRBV27|once
CASSSGGRAQPQHF
TGTGCCAGCAGTTCGGGAGGTAGGGCTCAGCCCCAGCATTTT
>TRBJ2-1|.|TRBV7-9|once
CASSLRDTDNEQFF
TGTGCCAGCAGCTTAAGGGACACCGACAATGAGCAGTTCTTC
>TRBJ1-5|.|TRBV7-2|.
CASSPEPAHQPQHF
TGTGCCAGCAGCCCCGAGCCGGCGCATCAGCCCCAGCATTTT
>TRBJ1-1|.|TRBV28|.
CASSFELFKNTEAFF
TGTGCCAGCAGTTTCGAGTTGTTCAAGAACACTGAAGCTTTCTTT
>TRBJ2-7|.|TRBV10-2|.
CASSEAREQYF
TGCGCCAGCAGTGAAGCGAGAGAGCAGTACTTC
>TRBJ1-5|TRBD1|TRBV7-2|.
CASSSKQGSQPQHF
TGTGCCAGCAGCTCCAAACAGGGGTCTCAGCCCCAGCATTTT
>TRBJ2-1|.|TRBV18|.
CASSPERAAYNEQFF
TGTGCCAGCTCACCGGAGAGGGCGGCCTACAATGAGCAGTTCTTC
>TRBJ2-2|.|TRBV12-5|once
CASGLVLGHRLGELFF
TGTGCTAGTGGTTTGGTACTGGGACACCGCCTCGGGGAGCTGTTTTTT
>TRBJ2-1|TRBD1|TRBV13|.
CASSSTGTGGFYNEQFF
TGTGCCAGCAGCTCTACCGGGACAGGGGGATTTTACAATGAGCAGTTCTTC
>TRBJ2-2|TRBD2|TRBV2|.
CASSGTEAGADTGELFF
TGTGCCAGCAGTGGAACTGAGGCGGGAGCAGACACCGGGGAGCTGTTTTTT
>TRBJ2-1|TRBD2|TRBV7-9|.
CASSSTTSGRGSEQFF
TGTGCCAGCAGCTCGACGACTAGCGGGAGGGGTAGTGAGCAGTTCTTC
>TRBJ2-1|.|TRBV21-1|.
CASSKDRERRNEQFF
TGTGCCAGCAGCAAAGATAGGGAGAGGAGGAATGAGCAGTTCTTC
>TRBJ2-7|.|TRBV18|.
CASSPPGSPYEQYF
TGTGCCAGCTCACCTCCAGGCAGCCCCTACGAGCAGTACTTC
>TRBJ2-4|.|TRBV6-6|.
CASSYNVDIQYF
TGTGCCAGCAGTTACAATGTGGACATTCAGTACTTC
>TRBJ1-2|TRBD1|TRBV5-5|.
CASTSEGDREDVIVYGYTF
TGTGCCAGCACCAGCGAGGGCGACAGGGAGGATGTGATAGTTTATGGCTACACCTTC
>TRBJ1-2|TRBD1|TRBV9|.
CASSKRQGGYTF
TGTGCCAGCAGCAAACGACAGGGCGGCTACACCTTC
>TRBJ2-3|TRBD2|TRBV6-6|.
CASSWVAGGTDTQYF
TGTGCCAGCAGTTGGGTAGCGGGAGGTACAGATACGCAGTATTTT